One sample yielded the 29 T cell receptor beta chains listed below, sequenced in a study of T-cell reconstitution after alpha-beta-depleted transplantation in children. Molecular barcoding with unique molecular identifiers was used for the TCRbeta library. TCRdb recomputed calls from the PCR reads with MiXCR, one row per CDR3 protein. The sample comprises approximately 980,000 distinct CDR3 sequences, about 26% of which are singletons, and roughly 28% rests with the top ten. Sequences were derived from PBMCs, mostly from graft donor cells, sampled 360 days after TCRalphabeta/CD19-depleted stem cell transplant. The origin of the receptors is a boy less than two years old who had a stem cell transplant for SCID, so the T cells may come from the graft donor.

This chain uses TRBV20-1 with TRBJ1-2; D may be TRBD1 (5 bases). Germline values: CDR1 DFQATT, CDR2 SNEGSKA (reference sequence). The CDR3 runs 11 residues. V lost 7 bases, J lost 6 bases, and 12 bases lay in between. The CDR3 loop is CSVPRENGYTF. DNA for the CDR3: TGCAGTGTTCCCAGGGAGAATGGCTACACCTTC.

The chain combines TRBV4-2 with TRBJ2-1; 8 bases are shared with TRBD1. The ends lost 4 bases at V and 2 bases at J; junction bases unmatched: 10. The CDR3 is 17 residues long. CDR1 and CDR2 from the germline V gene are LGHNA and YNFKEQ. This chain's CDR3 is CASSRTQGEQTYNEQFF. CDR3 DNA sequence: TGTGCCAGCAGCCGGACACAGGGGGAACAGACCTACAATGAGCAGTTCTTC.

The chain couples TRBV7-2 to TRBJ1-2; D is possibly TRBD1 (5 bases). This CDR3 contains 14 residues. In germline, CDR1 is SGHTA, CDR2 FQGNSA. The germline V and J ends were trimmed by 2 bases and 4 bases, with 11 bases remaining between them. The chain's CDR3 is CASSLSKGSYGYTF. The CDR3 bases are TGTGCCAGCAGCTTATCCAAGGGGAGCTATGGCTACACCTTC.

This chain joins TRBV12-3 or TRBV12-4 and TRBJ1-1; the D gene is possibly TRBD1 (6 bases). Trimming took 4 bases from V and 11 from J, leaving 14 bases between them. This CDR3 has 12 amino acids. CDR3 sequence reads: CASSSHRVQAFF. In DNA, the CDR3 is TGTGCCAGCAGTTCCCACAGGGTTCAGGCTTTCTTT.

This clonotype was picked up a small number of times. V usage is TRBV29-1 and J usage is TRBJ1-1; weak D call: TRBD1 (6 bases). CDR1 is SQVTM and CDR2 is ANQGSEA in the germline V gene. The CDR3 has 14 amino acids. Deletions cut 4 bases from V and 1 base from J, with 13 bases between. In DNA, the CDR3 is TGCAGCGTTGGGGGGGGCTTGGCGAACACTGAAGCTTTCTTT. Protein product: CSVGGGLANTEAFF.

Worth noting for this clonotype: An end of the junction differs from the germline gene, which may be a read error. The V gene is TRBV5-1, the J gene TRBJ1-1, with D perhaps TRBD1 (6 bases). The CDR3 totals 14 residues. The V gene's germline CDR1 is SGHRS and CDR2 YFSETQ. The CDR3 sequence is CASSLGLRDTEAFF. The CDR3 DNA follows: TGCGCCAGCAGCTTGGGGTTGCGGGACACTGAAGCCTTCTTT.

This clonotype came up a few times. CDR3 residues: CASSFGLAGRAWGTDTQYF. The CDR3 bases are TGCGCCAGCAGCTTTGGACTAGCGGGGCGAGCTTGGGGCACAGATACGCAGTATTTT. This sequence joins TRBV5-1 and TRBJ2-3; 12 nucleotides agree with TRBD2. CDR1 is SGHRS and CDR2 is YFSETQ in the germline V gene. The CDR3 covers 19 residues. The V segment lost 2 bases and the J segment 1 base; nucleotides outside the gene matches: 11.

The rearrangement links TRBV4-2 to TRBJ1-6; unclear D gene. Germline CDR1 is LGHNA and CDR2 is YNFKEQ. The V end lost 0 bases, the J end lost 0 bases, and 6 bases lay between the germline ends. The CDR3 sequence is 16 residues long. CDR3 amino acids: CASSQEGNSYNSPLHF. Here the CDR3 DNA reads TGTGCCAGCAGCCAAGAGGGGAACTCCTATAATTCACCCCTCCACTTT.

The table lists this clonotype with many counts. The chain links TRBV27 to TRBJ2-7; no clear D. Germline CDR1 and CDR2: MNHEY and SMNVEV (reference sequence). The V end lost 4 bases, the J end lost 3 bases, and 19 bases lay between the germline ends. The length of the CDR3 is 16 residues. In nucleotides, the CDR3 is TGTGCCAGCAGTTCACTTCTGCGAAAAGGCGTCTACGAGCAGTACTTC. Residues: CASSSLLRKGVYEQYF.

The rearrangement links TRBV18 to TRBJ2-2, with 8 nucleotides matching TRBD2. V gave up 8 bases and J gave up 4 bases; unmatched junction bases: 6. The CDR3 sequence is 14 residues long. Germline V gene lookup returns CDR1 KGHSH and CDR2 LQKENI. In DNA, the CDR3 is TGTGCCAGCATAGCGGGGAGAGGCACCGGGGAGCTGTTTTTT. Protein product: CASIAGRGTGELFF.

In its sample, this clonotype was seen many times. The CDR3 is CASSSGLRGANVLTF. The DNA of the CDR3 is TGTGCCAGCAGTTCAGGACTCCGGGGGGCCAACGTCCTGACTTTC. The chain has TRBV2 and TRBJ2-6, with D possibly matching TRBD2 (5 bases). CDR3 length: 15 amino acids. The germline CDR1 and CDR2 sequences are SNHLY and FYNNEI. V dropped 5 bases and J dropped 4 bases, with 12 bases sitting between them.

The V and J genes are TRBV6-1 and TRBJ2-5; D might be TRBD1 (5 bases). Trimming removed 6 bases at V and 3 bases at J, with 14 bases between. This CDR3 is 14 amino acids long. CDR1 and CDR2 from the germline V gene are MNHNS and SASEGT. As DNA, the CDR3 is TGTGCCAGCAGCTTCAGACAGTTCAAAGAGACCCAGTACTTC. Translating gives CASSFRQFKETQYF.

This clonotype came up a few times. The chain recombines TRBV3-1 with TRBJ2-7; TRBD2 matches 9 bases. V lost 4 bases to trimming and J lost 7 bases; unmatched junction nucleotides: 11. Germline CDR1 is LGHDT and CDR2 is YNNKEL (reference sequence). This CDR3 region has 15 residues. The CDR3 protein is CASSRHLAGLEEQYF. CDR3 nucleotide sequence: TGTGCCAGCAGCCGCCACCTAGCGGGGCTGGAAGAGCAGTACTTC.

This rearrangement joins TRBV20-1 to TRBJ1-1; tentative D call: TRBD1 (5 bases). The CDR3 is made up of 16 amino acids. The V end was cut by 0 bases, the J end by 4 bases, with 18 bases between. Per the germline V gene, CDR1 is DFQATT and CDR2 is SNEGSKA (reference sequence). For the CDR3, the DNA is TGCAGTGCTAGAGATCGGAAGAGAGGGGTTGGCACTGAAGCTTTCTTT. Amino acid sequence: CSARDRKRGVGTEAFF.

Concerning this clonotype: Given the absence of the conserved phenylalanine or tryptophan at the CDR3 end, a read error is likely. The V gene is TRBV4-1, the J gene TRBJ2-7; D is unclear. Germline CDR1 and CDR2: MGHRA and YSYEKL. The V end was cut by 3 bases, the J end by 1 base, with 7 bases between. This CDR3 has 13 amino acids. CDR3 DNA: TGCGCCAGCAGCCATCCGAATTCCTACGAGCAGTACTCC. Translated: CASSHPNSYEQYS.

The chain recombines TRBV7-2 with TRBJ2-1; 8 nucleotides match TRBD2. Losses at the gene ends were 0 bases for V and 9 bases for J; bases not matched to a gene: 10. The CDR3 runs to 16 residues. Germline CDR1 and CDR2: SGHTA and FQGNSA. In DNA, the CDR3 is TGTGCCAGCAGCTTAGCCAGCGGGGGCTACTCGGGTGAGCAGTTCTTC. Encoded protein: CASSLASGGYSGEQFF.

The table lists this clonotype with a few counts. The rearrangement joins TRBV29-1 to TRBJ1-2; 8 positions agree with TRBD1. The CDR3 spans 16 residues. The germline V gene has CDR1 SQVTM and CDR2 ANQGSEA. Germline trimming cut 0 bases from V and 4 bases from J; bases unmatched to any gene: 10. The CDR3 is CSVEDWGQGAGYGYTF. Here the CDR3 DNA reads TGCAGCGTTGAAGATTGGGGGCAGGGGGCTGGCTATGGCTACACCTTC.

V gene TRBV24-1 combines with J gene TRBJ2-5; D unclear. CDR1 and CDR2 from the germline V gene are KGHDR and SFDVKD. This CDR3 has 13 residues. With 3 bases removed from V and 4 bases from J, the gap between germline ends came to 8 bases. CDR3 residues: CATSDPPRETQYF. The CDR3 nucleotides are TGTGCCACCAGTGATCCCCCGAGAGAGACCCAGTACTTC.

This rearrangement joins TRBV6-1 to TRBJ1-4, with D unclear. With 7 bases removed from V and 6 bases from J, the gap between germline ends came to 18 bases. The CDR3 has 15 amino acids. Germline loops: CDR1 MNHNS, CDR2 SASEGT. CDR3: CASTKETWADEKLFF. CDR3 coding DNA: TGTGCCAGCACCAAAGAAACATGGGCAGATGAAAAACTGTTTTTT.

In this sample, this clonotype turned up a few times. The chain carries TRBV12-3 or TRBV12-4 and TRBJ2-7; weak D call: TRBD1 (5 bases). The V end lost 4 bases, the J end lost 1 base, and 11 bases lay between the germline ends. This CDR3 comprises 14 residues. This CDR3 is CASSSPDRSYEQYF. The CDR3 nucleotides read TGTGCCAGCAGTTCCCCCGACAGATCCTACGAGCAGTACTTC.

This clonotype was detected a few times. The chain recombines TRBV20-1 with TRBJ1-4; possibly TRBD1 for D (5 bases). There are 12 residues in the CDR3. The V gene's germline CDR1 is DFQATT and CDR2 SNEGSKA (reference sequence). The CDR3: CSVTVINEKLFF. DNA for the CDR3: TGCAGCGTGACAGTTATTAATGAAAAACTGTTTTTT.

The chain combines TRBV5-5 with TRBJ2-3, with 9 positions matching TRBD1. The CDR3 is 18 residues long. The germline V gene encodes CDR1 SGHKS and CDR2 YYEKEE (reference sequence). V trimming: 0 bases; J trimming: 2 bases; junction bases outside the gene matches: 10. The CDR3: CASSLVVGTGRPTDTQYF. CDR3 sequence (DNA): TGTGCCAGCAGCTTGGTTGTCGGGACAGGGCGACCCACAGATACGCAGTATTTT.

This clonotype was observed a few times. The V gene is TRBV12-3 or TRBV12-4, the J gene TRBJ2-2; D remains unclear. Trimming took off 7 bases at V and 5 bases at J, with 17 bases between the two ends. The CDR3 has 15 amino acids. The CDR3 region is CASTPRHLFTGELFF. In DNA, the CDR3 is TGTGCCAGCACCCCGAGACACCTTTTTACCGGGGAGCTGTTTTTT.

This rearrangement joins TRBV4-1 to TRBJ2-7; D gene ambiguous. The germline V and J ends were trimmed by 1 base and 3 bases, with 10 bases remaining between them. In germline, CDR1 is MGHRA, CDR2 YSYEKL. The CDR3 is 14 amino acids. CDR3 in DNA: TGCGCCAGCAGCCAAGGTATCTCCTACTACGAGCAGTACTTC. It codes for CASSQGISYYEQYF.

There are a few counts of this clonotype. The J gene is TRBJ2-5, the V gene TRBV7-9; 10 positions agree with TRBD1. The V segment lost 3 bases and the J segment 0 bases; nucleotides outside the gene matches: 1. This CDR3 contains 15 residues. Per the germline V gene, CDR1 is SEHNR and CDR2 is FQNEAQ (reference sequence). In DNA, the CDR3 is TGTGCCAGCAGCTTCGGGACAGGGGACCAAGAGACCCAGTACTTC. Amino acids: CASSFGTGDQETQYF.

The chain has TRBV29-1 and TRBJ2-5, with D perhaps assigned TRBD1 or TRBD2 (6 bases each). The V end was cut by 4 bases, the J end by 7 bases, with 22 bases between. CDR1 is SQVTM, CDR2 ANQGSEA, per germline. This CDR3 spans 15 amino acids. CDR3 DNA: TGCAGCGTTGGGGACTTGACAGGAACCGGAGGGACCCAGTACTTC. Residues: CSVGDLTGTGGTQYF.

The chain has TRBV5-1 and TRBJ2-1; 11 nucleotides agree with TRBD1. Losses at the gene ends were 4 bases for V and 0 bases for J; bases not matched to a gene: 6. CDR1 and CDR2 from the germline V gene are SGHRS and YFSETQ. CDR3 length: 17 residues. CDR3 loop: CASSLRTGGSSYNEQFF. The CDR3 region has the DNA TGCGCCAGCAGCCTTCGGACAGGGGGCAGCTCCTACAATGAGCAGTTCTTC.

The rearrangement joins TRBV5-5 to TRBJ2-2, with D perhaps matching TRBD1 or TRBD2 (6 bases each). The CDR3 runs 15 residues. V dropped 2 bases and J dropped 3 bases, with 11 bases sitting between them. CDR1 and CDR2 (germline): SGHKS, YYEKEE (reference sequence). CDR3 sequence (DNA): TGTGCCAGCAGCTTTCCGGGGGCGGACACCGGGGAGCTGTTTTTT. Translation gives CASSFPGADTGELFF.

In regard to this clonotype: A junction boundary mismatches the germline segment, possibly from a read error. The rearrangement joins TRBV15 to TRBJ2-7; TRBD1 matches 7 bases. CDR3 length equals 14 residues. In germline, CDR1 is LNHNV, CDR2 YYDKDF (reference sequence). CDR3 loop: CVTSRDKGAGEQYF. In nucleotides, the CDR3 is TGTGTCACCAGCAGAGATAAGGGGGCGGGCGAGCAGTACTTC.